This TCR beta chain stems from a study of blood T cell repertoires in COVID-19. In the study overall: Both acute and convalescent COVID-19 samples were obtained from the United States, Italy and Spain. PBMCs, B-cell-depleted T cells, or T cells were the source of the cDNA or gDNA that made up the material.

Original methodology: Reference gene primers were amplified, and this amplification served to estimate nucleated cell counts. The assay was immunoSEQ multiplex PCR, and TCRdb's table has in-frame clones only and misses some. The D gene and trimming were derived from the DNA, and the V and J assignments and clone size from that table. Among roughly 86,000 clones listed, around 91% were seen once. J was trimmed by 5 bases and V by 3 bases; bases with no gene match: 4. This CDR3 has 15 residues. The germline V gene has CDR1 ENHRY and CDR2 SYGVKD. This TCR was sampled from a woman between 45 and 60 years old in a cohort sampled during active COVID-19. The genes are TRBV10-3 and TRBJ2-5, with 12 bases aligning to TRBD2. Material: peripheral blood. The CDR3 loop reads CAISDLAGGRETQYF. As DNA, the CDR3 is TGTGCCATCAGTGATCTAGCGGGAGGGCGGGAGACCCAGTACTTC.